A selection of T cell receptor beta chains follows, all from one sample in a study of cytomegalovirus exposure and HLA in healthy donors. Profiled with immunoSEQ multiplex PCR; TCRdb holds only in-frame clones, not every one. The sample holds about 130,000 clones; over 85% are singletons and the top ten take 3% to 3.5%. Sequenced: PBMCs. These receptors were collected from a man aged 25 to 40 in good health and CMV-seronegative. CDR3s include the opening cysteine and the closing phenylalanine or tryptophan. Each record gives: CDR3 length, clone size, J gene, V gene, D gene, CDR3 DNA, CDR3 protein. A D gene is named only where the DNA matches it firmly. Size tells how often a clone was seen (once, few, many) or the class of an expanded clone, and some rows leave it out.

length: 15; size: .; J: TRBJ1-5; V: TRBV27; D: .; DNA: TGTGCCAGCAGTCTCGGGGGGCCCTTCTATCAGCCCCAGCATTTT; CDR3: CASSLGGPFYQPQHF
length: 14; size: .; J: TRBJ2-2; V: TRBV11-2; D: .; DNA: TGTGCCAGCAGCTTAGGGCTTTGGACCGGGGAGCTGTTTTTT; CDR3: CASSLGLWTGELFF
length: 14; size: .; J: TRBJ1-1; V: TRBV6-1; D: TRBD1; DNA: TGTGCCAGCAGTGAAGCGACAGGGTACACTGAAGCTTTCTTT; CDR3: CASSEATGYTEAFF
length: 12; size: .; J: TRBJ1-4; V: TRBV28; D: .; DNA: TGTGCCAGCAGTTTTCGGGGTGAAGGACTGTTTTTT; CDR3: CASSFRGEGLFF
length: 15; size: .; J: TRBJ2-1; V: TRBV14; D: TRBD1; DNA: TGTGCCAGCAGCCAGGTGACAGGGAGCAGAAATGAGCAGTTCTTC; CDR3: CASSQVTGSRNEQFF
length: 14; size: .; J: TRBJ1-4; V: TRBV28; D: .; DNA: TGTGCCAGCAGACTCCCCGCAACTAATGAAAAACTGTTTTTT; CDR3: CASRLPATNEKLFF
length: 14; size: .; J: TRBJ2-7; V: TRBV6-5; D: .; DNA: TGTGCCAGCAGTTATGAAGACGGGACCTACGAGCAGTACTTC; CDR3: CASSYEDGTYEQYF
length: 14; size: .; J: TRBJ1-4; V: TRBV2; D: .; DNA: TGTGCCAGCAGTGAGGAGGAGGAAAATGAAAAACTGTTTTTT; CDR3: CASSEEEENEKLFF
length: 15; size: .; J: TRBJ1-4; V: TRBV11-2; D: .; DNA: TGTGCCAGCAGCTTAGGGCAACACTTGCCGGGAAAACTGTTTTTT; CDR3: CASSLGQHLPGKLFF
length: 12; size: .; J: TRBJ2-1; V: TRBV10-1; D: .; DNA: TGCGCCAGCAGGGGAAGGGGGAATGAGCAGTTCTTC; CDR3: CASRGRGNEQFF
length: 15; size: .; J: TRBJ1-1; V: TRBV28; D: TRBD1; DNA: TGTGCCAGCAGTATCCTCGACAGGGTGTTGCCTGAAGCTTTCTTT; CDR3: CASSILDRVLPEAFF
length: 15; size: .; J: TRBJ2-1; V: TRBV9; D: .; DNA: TGTGCCAGCAGCGTACCGGGATCCTCCTACAATGAGCAGTTCTTC; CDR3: CASSVPGSSYNEQFF
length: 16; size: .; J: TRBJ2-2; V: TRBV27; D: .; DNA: TGTGCCAGCAGCCTCCGCCGGGGAATGGGAACCGGGGAGCTGTTTTTT; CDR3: CASSLRRGMGTGELFF
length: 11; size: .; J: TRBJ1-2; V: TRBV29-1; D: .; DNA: TGCAGCGTTGCAGGGAACTATGGCTACACCTTC; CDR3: CSVAGNYGYTF
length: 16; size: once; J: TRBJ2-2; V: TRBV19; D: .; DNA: TGTGCCAGTAAACCTGACTTCGGGCGGGACACCGGGGAGCTGTTTTTT; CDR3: CASKPDFGRDTGELFF
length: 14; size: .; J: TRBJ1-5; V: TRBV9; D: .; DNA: TGTGCCAGCAATCCGGGGGGGTCGGATCAGCCCCAGCATTTT; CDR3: CASNPGGSDQPQHF
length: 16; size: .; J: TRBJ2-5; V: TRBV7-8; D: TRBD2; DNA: TGTGCCAGCAGCTTCGCGGGGGTAGGAGTGCAAGAGACCCAGTACTTC; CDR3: CASSFAGVGVQETQYF
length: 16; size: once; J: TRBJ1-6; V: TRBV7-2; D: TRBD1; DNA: TGTGCCAGCAGCTTAAGTGGTGACAGGGTAGGTTCACCCCTCCACTTT; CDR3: CASSLSGDRVGSPLHF
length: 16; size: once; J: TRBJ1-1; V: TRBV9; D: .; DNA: TGTGCCAGCTCTTCCTCCGGGCGGGGCCAGAACACTGAAGCTTTCTTT; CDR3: CASSSSGRGQNTEAFF
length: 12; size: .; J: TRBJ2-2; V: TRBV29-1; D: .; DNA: TGCAGCTCGGACCGGGGTAACGGGGAGCTGTTTTTT; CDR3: CSSDRGNGELFF
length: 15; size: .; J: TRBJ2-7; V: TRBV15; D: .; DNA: TGTGCCACCAGCAGAGATTCGGTCCCAAACTACGAGCAGTACTTC; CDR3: CATSRDSVPNYEQYF
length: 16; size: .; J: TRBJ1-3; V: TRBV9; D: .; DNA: TGTGCCAGCAGCGTAGGGACCAGGGTCTCTGGAAACACCATATATTTT; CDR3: CASSVGTRVSGNTIYF
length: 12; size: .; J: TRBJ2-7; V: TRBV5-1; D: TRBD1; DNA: TGCGCCAGCAGGGGACAGTCCTACGAGCAGTACTTC; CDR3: CASRGQSYEQYF
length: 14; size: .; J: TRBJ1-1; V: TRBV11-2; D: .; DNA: TGTGCCAGCAGCTTAGCCAGGGAGGCCACTGAAGCTTTCTTT; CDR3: CASSLAREATEAFF
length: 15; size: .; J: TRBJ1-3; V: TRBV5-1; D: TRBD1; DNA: TGCGCCAGCAGCTGGACAGGGGTAACTGGAAACACCATATATTTT; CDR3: CASSWTGVTGNTIYF
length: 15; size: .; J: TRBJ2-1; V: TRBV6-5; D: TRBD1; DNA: TGTGCCAGCACCCCAGGGGGCCTCTCCTACAATGAGCAGTTCTTC; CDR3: CASTPGGLSYNEQFF
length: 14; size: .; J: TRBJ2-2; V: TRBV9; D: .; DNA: TGTGCCAGCAGCGTAGGCGGTTACACCGGGGAGCTGTTTTTT; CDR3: CASSVGGYTGELFF
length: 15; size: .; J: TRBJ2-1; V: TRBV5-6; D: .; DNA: TGTGCCAGCAGCTTGGTACAAAGCTCCTACAATGAGCAGTTCTTC; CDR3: CASSLVQSSYNEQFF
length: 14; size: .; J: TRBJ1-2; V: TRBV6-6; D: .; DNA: TGTGCCAGCAGTCCTGTGGCGGGGGATTATGGCTACACCTTC; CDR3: CASSPVAGDYGYTF
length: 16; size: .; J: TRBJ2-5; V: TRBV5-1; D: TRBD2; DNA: TGCGCCAGCAGCCACAACGGGGGGGCGCGAGAAGAGACCCAGTACTTC; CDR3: CASSHNGGAREETQYF
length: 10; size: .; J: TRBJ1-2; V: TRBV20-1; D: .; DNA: TGCAGTGCTAGAGACAGGGACTACACCTTC; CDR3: CSARDRDYTF
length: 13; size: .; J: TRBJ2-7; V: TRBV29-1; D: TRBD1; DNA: TGCAGCGTCCCGGGACAGGGTTTCTACGAGCAGTACTTC; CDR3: CSVPGQGFYEQYF
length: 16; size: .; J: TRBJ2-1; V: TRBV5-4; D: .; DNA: TGTGCCAGCAGCTTGAAGGCTAGCTCCCCCGACAATGAGCAGTTCTTC; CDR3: CASSLKASSPDNEQFF
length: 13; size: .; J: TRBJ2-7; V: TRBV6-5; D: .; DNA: TGTGCCAGCAGCCTGGACAGCACCTACGAGCAGTACTTC; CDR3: CASSLDSTYEQYF
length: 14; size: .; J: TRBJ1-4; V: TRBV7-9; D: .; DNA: TGTGCCAGCAGCCACGGAGCAACTAATGAAAAACTGTTTTTT; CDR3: CASSHGATNEKLFF
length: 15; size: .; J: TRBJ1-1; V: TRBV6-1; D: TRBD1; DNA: TGTGCCAGCAGTCACAGGGGGCCTCTGAACACTGAAGCTTTCTTT; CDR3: CASSHRGPLNTEAFF
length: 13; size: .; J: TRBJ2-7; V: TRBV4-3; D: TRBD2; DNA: TGCGCCAGCAGCAAGCGGGGGACGGGTGAGCAGTACTTC; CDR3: CASSKRGTGEQYF
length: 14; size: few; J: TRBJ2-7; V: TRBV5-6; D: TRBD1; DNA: TGTGCCAGCAGCACCTGGACAGGGGGCCACGAGCAGTACTTC; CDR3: CASSTWTGGHEQYF
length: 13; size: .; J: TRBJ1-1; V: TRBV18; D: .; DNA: TGTGCCAGCTCACCACCGGCGAACACTGAAGCTTTCTTT; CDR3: CASSPPANTEAFF
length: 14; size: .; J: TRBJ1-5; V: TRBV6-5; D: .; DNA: TGTGCCAGCAGCCCCATACAGGGACATCAGCCCCAGCATTTT; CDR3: CASSPIQGHQPQHF
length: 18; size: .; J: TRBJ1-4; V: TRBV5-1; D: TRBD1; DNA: TGCGCCAGCAGCTCGGGACAGGGAGCAATTGATGGGCTGAAAGAACTGTTTTTT; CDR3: CASSSGQGAIDGLKELFF
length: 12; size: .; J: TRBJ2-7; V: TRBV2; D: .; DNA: TGTGCCAGCAGTTTACAGGGCAACGAGCAGTACTTC; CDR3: CASSLQGNEQYF
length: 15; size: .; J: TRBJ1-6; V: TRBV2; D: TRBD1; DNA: TGTGCCAGCAGGGGGGTGGGGACAGGGAATTCACCCCTCCACTTT; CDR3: CASRGVGTGNSPLHF
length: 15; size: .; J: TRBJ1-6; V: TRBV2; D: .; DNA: TGTGCCATAGGACGGGAGAGCTCCTATAATTCACCCCTCCACTTT; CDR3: CAIGRESSYNSPLHF
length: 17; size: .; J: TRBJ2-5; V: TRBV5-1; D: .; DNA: TGCGCCAGCTCCTTGGCGAGGGCCCCCGGGCCCCAAGAGACCCAGTACTTC; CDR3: CASSLARAPGPQETQYF
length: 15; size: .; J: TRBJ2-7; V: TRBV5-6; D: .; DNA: TGTGCCAGCAGCTTGGGTACAGGAATCCACTACGAGCAGTACTTC; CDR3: CASSLGTGIHYEQYF
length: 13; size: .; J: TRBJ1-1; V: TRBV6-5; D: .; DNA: TGTGCCAGCAGTTCGGGACACTTACTTGAAGCTTTCTTT; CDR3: CASSSGHLLEAFF
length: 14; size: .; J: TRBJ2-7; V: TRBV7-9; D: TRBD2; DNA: TGTGCCAGCAGCCTTCTAGCGGGGTCCTACGAGCAGTACTTC; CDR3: CASSLLAGSYEQYF
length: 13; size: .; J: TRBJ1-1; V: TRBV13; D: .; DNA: TGTGCCAGCAGCTCAGAGGGGGGGACCGAAGCTTTCTTT; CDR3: CASSSEGGTEAFF
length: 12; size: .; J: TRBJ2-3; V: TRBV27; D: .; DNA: TGTGCCAGCAGAACCGGGGCAGATACGCAGTATTTT; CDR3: CASRTGADTQYF
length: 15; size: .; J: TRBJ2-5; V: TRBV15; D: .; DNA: TGTGCCACCAGCAGGGACTCTGCCAGCCAAGAGACCCAGTACTTC; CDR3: CATSRDSASQETQYF
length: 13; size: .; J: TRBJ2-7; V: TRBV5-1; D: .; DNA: TGCGCCAGCAGCTTGGGGGGGCTCTACGAGCAGTACTTC; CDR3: CASSLGGLYEQYF
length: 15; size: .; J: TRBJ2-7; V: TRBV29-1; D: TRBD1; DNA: TGCAGCGTTGAAGGGGCAGGGACAGGGGACTACGAGCAGTACTTC; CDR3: CSVEGAGTGDYEQYF
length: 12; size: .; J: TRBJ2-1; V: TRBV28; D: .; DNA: TGTGCCAGCAGCCAGGGGTACAATGAGCAGTTCTTC; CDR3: CASSQGYNEQFF
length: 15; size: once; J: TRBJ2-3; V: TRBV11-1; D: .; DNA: TGTGCCAGCAGCTTAGGGGGCGCGTATCCAGATACGCAGTATTTT; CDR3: CASSLGGAYPDTQYF
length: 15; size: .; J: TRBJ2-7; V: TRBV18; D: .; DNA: TGTGCCAGCTCACCAGGGGGGGCAGGAACCTACGAGCAGTACTTC; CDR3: CASSPGGAGTYEQYF
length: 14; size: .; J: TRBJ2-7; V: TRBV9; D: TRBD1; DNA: TGTGCCAGCAGCGCCGGACAGGGCTGGGACGGGCAGTACTTC; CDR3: CASSAGQGWDGQYF
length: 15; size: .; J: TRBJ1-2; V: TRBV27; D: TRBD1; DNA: TGTGCCAGCAGTACCGGGACAGGGTCCAACTATGGCTACACCTTC; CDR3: CASSTGTGSNYGYTF
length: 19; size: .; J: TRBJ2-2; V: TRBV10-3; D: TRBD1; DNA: TGTGCCATCAGTGCTCTCTTCACCCAGGGGGCTCCGAACACCGGGGAGCTGTTTTTT; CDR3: CAISALFTQGAPNTGELFF